This entry describes one T cell receptor beta chain. Its antigen is not identified. This sample is part of a study of beta chain features in type 1 diabetes. Study-level results: Across all four CD4+ subsets, people with type 1 diabetes showed modestly shorter TCRB CDR3s.

This CDR3 contains 15 residues. V gave up 1 base and J gave up 5 bases, with 14 bases separating them. Germline lookup yields CDR1 SGHRS and CDR2 YFSETQ. The isolated RNA, all of it, was reverse transcribed, so expressed TCRB transcripts were what got sequenced. Produced via immunoSEQ multiplex PCR; TCRdb's table is partial and in-frame only. In the table there are hundreds of thousands of clones, roughly an eighth of which are singletons. The V call is TRBV5-1, the J call TRBJ2-3; D may be TRBD1 or TRBD2 (6 bases each). Specimen: naive CD4+ T cells from blood. The clonotype comes from a man aged 18 to 35 with type 1 diabetes. In nucleotides, the CDR3 is TGCGCCAGCAGCTTGCCCGGGGGCGCGGAAGATACGCAGTATTTT. The encoded protein is CASSLPGGAEDTQYF.